This TCR beta chain was recorded in a study of Ad26.COV2.S vaccination and SARS-CoV-2 variants. Treatment noted: about 20 received Ad26.COV2.S at low or high dose, single or two shots; about 5 received placebo; per-sample allocation not given. Collection of the samples took place on day 63 after the first injection of vaccine or placebo. Sequenced by immunoSEQ multiplex PCR; TCRdb stores in-frame clones only, minus some. The sample lists under 600,000 clones; about 89% were seen once. This clonotype was sampled from a person between 18 and 60 years old who received the Ad26.COV2.S COVID-19 vaccine or a placebo. The sample was peripheral blood, taken in a trial of Ad26.COV2.S vaccine versus placebo.

CDR3 nucleotide sequence: TGTGCCAGCAGCGTAAAACCGGGACCCTCCTACGAGCAGTACTTC. As protein: CASSVKPGPSYEQYF. V is TRBV9 and J is TRBJ2-7; D possibly matches TRBD1 or TRBD2 (5 bases each). Germline V CDR1 and CDR2: SGDLS, YYNGEE. The CDR3 covers 15 residues. V gave up 1 base and J gave up 0 bases, with 11 bases separating them. Combining the CDR3 with reference TRBV9 and TRBJ2-7 gives the whole variable domain DSGVTQTPKHLITATGQRVTLRCSPRSGDLSVYWYQQSLDQGLQFLIQYYNGEERAKGNILERFSAQQFPDLHSELNLSSLELGDSALYFCASSVKPGPSYEQYFGPGTRLTVT.